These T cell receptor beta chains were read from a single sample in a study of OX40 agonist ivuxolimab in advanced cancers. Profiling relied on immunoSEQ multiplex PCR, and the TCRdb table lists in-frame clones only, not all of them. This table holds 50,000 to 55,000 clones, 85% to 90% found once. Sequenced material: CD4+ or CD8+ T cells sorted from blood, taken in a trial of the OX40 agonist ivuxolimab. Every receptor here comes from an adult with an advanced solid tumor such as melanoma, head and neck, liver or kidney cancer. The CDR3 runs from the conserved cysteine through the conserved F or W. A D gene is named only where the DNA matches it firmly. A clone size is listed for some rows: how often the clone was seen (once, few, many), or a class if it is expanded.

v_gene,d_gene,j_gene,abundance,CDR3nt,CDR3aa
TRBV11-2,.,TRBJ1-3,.,TGTGCCAGCAGCTTAGAGGGCTCCTCTGGAAACACCATATATTTT,CASSLEGSSGNTIYF
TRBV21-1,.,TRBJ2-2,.,TGTGCCAGCAGCTGCATCCTTGGCACCGGGGAGCTGTTTTTT,CASSCILGTGELFF
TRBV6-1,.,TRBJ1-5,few,TGTGCCAGCAGTGAAGGTATCCAGTTAAGCAATCAGCCCCAGCATTTT,CASSEGIQLSNQPQHF
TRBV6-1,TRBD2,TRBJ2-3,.,TGTGCCAGCAGTGAAGCGGCTAGCGGGGGGGATACGCAGTATTTT,CASSEAASGGDTQYF
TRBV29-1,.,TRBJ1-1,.,TGCAGCGTCACTGTTTTGCGCGGGAACACTGAAGCTTTCTTT,CSVTVLRGNTEAFF
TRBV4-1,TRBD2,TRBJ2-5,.,TGCGCCAGCAGCCATTCTACGACACTAGCGGAGGAAGAGACCCAGTACTTC,CASSHSTTLAEEETQYF
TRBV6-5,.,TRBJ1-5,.,TGTGCCAGCAGCCAAGCGAGGGTGAGCAATCAGCCCCAGCATTTT,CASSQARVSNQPQHF
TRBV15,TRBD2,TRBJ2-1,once,TGTGCCACCAGTCGCGGGAGTATTCCCCATGAGCAGTTCTTC,CATSRGSIPHEQFF
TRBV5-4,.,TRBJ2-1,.,TGTGCCAGCAGCTTGGGTAGGGGCGCTGTTAATGAGCAGTTCTTC,CASSLGRGAVNEQFF
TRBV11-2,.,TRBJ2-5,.,TGTGCCAGCAGCTTAGGGGAAAGCGGTAGGACCCAGTACTTC,CASSLGESGRTQYF
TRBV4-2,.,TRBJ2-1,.,TGTGCCAGCAGCCAATTGGGCGGGATGAACAATGAGCAGTTCTTC,CASSQLGGMNNEQFF
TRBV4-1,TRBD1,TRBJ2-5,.,TGCGCCAGCAGCCAAGACCAGGACAGGGTAGAGACCCAGTACTTC,CASSQDQDRVETQYF
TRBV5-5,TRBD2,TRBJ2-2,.,TGTGCCAGCAGCTTGCGTCAGCGGGGGGGCACCGGGGAGCTGTTTTTT,CASSLRQRGGTGELFF
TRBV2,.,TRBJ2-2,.,TGTGCCAGCAGTGATAAGTGGGGGGAGCTGTTTTTT,CASSDKWGELFF
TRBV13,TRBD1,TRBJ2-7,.,TGTGCCAGCAGCTTTCGAGGACAGGGGGCCATCTACGAGCAGTACTTC,CASSFRGQGAIYEQYF
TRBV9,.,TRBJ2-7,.,TGTGCCAGCAGCACCCAGACAGGGAGGAGAATCGACGAGCAGTACTTC,CASSTQTGRRIDEQYF
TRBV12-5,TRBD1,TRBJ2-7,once,TGTGCTAGTGGTTTGCTCCGGGACAGGGATCCCTACGAGCAGTACTTC,CASGLLRDRDPYEQYF
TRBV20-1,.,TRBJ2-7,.,TGCAGTGCTCAAGGGACTTACGAGCAGTACTTC,CSAQGTYEQYF
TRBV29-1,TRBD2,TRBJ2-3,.,TGCAGCGGCTTAGCGGGTACTAGCACAGATACGCAGTATTTT,CSGLAGTSTDTQYF
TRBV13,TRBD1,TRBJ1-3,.,TGTGCCAGCAGCCGCGGGACAGGGTTAGAAAACACCATATATTTT,CASSRGTGLENTIYF
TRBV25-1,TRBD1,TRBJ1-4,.,TGTGCCAGCAGTGCCCCGGGACAGGGTGGGGAAAAACTGTTTTTT,CASSAPGQGGEKLFF
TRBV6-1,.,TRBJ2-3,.,TGTGCCAGCAGTGACGTAGGGACTGGCACAGATACGCAGTATTTT,CASSDVGTGTDTQYF